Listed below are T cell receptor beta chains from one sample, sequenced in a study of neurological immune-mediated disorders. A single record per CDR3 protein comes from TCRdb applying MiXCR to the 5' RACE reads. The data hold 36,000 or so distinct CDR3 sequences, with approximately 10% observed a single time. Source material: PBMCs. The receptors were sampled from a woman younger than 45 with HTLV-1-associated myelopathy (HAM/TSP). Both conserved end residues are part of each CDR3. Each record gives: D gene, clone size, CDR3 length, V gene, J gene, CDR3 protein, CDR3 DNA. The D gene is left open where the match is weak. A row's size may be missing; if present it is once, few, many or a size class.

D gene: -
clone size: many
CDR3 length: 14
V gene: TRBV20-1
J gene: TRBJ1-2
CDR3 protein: CSARGGQTHYGYTF
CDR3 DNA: TGCAGTGCTAGAGGGGGCCAAACCCACTATGGCTACACCTTC

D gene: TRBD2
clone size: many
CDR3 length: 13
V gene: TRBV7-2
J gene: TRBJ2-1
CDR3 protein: CASSFSGGNEQFF
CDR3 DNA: TGTGCCAGCAGCTTTAGCGGGGGCAATGAGCAGTTCTTC

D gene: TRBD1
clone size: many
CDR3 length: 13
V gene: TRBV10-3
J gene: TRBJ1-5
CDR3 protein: CAIRPGQGQPQHF
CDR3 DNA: TGTGCCATCAGGCCGGGACAGGGGCAGCCCCAGCATTTT

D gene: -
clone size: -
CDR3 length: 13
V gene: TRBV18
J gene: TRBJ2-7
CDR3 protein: CASSPREDLEQYF
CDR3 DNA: TGTGCCAGCTCACCGAGAGAAGATCTCGAGCAGTACTTC

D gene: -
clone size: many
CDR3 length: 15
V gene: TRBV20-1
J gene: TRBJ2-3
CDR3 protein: CSARDVVRLADTQYF
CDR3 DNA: TGCAGTGCTAGAGATGTAGTGAGGCTAGCGGATACGCAGTATTTT

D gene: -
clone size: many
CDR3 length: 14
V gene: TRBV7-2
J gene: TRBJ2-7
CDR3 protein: CASSLSGRPYEQYF
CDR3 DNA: TGTGCCAGCAGCTTATCAGGGCGGCCCTACGAGCAGTACTTC

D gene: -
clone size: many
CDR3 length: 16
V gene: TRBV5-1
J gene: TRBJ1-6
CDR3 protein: CASSLEWSSYNSPLHF
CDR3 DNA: TGCGCCAGCAGCTTGGAGTGGAGCTCCTATAATTCACCCCTCCACTTT

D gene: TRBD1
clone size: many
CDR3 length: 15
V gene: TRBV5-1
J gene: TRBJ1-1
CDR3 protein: CASSKQGALNTEAFF
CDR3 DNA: TGCGCCAGCAGCAAACAGGGGGCCCTGAACACTGAAGCTTTCTTT

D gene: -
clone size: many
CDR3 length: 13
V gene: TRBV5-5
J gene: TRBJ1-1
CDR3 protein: CASSLFSGTEAFF
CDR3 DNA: TGTGCCAGCAGCTTGTTCTCAGGAACTGAAGCTTTCTTT

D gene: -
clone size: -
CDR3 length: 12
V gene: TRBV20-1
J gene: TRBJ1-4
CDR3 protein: CSAPSGGQKLFF
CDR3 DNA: TGCAGTGCTCCTAGCGGGGGACAAAAACTGTTTTTT

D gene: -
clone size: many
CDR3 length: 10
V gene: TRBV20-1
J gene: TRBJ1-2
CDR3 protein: CSATNYGYTF
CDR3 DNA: TGCAGTGCTACTAACTATGGCTACACCTTC

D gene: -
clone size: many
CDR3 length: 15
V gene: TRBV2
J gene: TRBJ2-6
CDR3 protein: CASSVQGTGANVLTF
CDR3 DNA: TGTGCCAGCAGCGTTCAGGGAACCGGGGCCAACGTCCTGACTTTC

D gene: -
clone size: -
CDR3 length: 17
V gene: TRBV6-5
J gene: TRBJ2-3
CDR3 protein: CASSYSFIGGSTDTQYF
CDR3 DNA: TGTGCCAGCAGTTACTCTTTCATCGGGGGATCTACAGATACACAGTATTTT

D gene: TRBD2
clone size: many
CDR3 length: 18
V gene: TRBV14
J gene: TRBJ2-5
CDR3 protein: CASSPKFRLAGHQETQYF
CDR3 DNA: TGTGCCAGCAGCCCCAAGTTCCGACTAGCGGGGCACCAAGAGACCCAGTACTTC

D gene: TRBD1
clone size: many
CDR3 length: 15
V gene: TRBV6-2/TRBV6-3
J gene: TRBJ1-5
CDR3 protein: CASRKGTGGFQPQHF
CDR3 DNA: TGTGCCAGCAGAAAAGGGACAGGTGGGTTCCAGCCCCAGCATTTT

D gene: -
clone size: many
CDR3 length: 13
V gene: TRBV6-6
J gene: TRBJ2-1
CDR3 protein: CASGGSTYNEQFF
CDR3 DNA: TGTGCCAGCGGGGGGTCAACCTACAATGAGCAGTTCTTC

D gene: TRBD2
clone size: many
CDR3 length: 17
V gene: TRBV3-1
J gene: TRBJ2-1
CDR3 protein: CASSHPGLAGGPTTEFF
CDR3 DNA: TGTGCCAGCAGCCACCCGGGACTAGCGGGGGGGCCGACCACAGAGTTCTTC

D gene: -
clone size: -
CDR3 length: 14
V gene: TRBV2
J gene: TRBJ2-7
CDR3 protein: CASRKLEDTNEQYF
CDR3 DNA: TGTGCCAGCAGGAAGTTGGAGGATACGAACGAGCAGTACTTC

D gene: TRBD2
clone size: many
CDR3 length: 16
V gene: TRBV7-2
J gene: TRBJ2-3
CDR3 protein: CASSALGSGGGDTQYF
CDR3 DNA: TGTGCCAGCAGCGCGTTGGGGAGCGGGGGTGGGGATACGCAGTATTTT

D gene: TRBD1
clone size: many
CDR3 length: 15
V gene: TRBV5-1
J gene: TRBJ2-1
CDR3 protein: CASSLVGTGVVEQFF
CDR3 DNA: TGCGCCAGCAGCTTGGTCGGGACAGGGGTTGTTGAGCAGTTCTTC

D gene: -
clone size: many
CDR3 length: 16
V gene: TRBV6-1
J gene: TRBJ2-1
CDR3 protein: CASSELDGGPYNEQFF
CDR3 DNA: TGTGCCAGCAGTGAATTAGACGGGGGTCCCTACAATGAGCAGTTCTTC

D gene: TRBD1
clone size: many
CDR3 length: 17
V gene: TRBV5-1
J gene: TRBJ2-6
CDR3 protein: CASSSKDRTSGANVLTF
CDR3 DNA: TGCGCCAGCAGCTCTAAGGACAGGACGTCTGGGGCCAACGTCCTGACTTTC

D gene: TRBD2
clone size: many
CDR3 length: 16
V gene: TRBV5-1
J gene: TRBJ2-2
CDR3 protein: CASSSSGAIGTGELFF
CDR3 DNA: TGCGCCAGCAGCTCCAGCGGGGCTATTGGGACCGGGGAGCTGTTTTTT

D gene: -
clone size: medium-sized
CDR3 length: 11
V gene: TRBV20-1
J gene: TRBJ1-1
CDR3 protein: CSARANTEAFF
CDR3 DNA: TGCAGTGCTAGGGCGAACACTGAAGCTTTCTTT

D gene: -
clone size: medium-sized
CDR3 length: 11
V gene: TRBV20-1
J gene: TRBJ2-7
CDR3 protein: CSARLGVEQYF
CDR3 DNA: TGCAGTGCTAGACTAGGGGTCGAGCAGTACTTC

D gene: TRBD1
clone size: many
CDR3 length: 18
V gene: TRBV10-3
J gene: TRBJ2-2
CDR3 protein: CAISGAPGQGSGTGELFF
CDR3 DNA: TGTGCCATCAGTGGAGCCCCGGGACAGGGGTCGGGCACCGGGGAGCTGTTTTTT

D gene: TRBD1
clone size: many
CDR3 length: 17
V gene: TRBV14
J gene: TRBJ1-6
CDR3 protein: CASSHRATGGLGSPLHF
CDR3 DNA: TGTGCCAGCAGCCATAGGGCGACAGGGGGCTTAGGCTCACCCCTCCACTTT

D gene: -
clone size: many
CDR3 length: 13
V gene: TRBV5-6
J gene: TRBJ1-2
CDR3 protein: CASRFRTAVKATF
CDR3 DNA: TGTGCCAGCAGATTCCGGACAGCCGTGAAGGCCACCTTC

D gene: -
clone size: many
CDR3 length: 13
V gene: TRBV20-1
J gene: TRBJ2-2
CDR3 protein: CSAHEGGAGELFF
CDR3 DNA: TGCAGTGCTCACGAAGGGGGGGCCGGGGAGCTGTTTTTT

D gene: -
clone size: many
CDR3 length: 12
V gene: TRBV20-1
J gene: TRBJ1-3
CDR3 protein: CSARTAGNTIYF
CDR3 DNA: TGCAGTGCCCGGACAGCTGGAAACACCATATATTTT

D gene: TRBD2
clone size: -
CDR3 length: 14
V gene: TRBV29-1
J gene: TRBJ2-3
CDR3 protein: CSVRDGLGTDTQYF
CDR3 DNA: TGCAGCGTTCGAGATGGACTAGGCACAGATACGCAGTATTTT

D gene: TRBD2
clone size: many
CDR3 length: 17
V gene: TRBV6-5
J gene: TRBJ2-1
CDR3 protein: CASSFIGLAGGVNEQFF
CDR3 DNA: TGTGCCAGCAGTTTCATTGGACTAGCGGGGGGTGTGAATGAGCAGTTCTTC

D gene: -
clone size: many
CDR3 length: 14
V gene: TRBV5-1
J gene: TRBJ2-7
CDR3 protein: CASSLHSQPYEQYF
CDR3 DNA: TGCGCCAGCAGCTTGCACAGTCAACCCTACGAGCAGTACTTC

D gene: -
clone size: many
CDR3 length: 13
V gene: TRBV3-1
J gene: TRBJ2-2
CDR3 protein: CASSQGLIGELFF
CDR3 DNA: TGTGCCAGCAGCCAAGGACTCATCGGGGAGCTGTTTTTT

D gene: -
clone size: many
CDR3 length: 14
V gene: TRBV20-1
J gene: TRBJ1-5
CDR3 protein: CSATRGNSNQPQHF
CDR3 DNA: TGCAGTGCTACCAGAGGGAATAGCAATCAGCCCCAGCATTTT

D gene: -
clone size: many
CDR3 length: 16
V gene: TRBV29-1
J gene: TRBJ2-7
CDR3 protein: CSVEDRGLGRIYEQYF
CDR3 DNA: TGCAGCGTCGAAGACCGAGGGCTAGGACGCATCTACGAGCAGTACTTC

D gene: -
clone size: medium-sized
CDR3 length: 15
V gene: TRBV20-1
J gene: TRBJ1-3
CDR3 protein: CSAYMVNSPGNTIYF
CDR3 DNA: TGCAGTGCCTACATGGTAAACAGTCCTGGAAACACCATATATTTT

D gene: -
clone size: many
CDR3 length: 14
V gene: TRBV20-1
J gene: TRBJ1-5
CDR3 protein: CSASRGGRVQPQHF
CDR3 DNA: TGCAGTGCTAGCCGGGGGGGAAGGGTCCAGCCCCAGCATTTT

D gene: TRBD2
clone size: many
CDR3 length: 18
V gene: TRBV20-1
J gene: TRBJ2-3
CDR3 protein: CSASGPSGDLDPTDTQYF
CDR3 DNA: TGCAGTGCTAGCGGCCCTAGCGGGGACCTAGACCCCACAGATACGCAGTATTTT

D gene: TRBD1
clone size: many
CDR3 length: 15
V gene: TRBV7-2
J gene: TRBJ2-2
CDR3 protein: CASSPSGGRAGELFF
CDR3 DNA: TGTGCCAGCAGCCCATCAGGGGGTCGGGCCGGGGAGCTGTTTTTT

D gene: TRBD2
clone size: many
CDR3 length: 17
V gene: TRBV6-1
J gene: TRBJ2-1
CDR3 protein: CASSPQGTSGVSNEQFF
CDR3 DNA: TGTGCCAGCAGTCCGCAGGGGACTAGCGGGGTGAGCAATGAGCAGTTCTTC

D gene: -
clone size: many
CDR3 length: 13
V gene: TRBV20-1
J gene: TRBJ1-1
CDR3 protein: CSAEARGSTEAFF
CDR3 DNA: TGCAGTGCCGAAGCGCGGGGCAGCACTGAAGCTTTCTTT